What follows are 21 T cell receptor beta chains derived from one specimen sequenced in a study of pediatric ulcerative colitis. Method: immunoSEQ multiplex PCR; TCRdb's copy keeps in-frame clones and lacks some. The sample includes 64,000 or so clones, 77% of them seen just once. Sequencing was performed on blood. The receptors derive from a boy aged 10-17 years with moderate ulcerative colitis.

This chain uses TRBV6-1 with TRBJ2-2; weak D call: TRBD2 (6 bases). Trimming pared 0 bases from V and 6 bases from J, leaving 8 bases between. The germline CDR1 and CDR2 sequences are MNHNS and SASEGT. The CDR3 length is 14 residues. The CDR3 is CASSEAGGAGELFF. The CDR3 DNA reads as TGTGCCAGCAGTGAAGCCGGGGGAGCCGGGGAGCTGTTTTTT.

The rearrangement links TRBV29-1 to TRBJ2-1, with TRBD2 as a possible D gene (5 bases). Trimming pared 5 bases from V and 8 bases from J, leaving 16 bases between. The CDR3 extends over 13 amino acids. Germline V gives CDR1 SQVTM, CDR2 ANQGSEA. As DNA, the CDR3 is TGCAGCGTTTCCCCACGTGGGAGCGATGAGCAGTTCTTC. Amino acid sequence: CSVSPRGSDEQFF.

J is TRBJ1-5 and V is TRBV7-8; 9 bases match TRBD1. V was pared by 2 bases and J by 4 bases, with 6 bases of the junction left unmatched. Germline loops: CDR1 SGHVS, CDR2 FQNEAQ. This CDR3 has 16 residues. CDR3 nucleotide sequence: TGTGCCAGCAGCTTAAATGGACAGGGGCCAAATCAGCCCCAGCATTTT. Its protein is CASSLNGQGPNQPQHF.

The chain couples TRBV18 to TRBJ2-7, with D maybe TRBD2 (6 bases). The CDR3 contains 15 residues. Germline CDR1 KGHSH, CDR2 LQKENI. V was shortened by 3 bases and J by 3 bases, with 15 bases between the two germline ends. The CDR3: CASSPGLLNGYEQYF. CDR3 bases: TGTGCCAGCTCACCGGGACTCTTAAACGGCTACGAGCAGTACTTC.

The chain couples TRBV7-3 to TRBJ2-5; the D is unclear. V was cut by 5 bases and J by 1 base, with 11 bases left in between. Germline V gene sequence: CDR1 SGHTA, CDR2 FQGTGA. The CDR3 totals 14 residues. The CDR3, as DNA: TGTGCCAGCAGCGTCTCCGGCCTCCAAGAGACCCAGTACTTC. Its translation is CASSVSGLQETQYF.

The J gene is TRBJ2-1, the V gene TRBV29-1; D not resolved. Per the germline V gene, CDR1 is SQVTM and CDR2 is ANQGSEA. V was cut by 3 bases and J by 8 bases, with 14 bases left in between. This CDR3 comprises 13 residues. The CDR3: CSVDGRVYDEQFF. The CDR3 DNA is TGCAGCGTTGACGGAAGGGTGTACGATGAGCAGTTCTTC.

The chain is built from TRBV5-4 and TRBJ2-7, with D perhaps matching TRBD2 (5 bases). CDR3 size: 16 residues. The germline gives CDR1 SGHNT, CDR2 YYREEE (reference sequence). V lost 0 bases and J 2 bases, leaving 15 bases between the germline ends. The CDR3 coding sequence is TGTGCCAGCAGCTTGGATCTGAGGACTGCAGCCTACGAGCAGTACTTC. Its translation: CASSLDLRTAAYEQYF.

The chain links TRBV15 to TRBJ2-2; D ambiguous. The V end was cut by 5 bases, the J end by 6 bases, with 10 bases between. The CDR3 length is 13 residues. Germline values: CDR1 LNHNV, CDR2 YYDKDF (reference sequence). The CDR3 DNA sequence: TGTGCCACCAGCCCGCACCAACCCGGGGAGCTGTTTTTT. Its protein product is CATSPHQPGELFF.

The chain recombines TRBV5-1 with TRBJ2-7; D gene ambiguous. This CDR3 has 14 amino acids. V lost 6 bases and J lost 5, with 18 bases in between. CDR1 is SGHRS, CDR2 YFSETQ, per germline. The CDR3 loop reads CASTAVGFDNEQYF. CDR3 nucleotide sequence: TGCGCCAGCACCGCCGTCGGGTTCGATAACGAGCAGTACTTC.

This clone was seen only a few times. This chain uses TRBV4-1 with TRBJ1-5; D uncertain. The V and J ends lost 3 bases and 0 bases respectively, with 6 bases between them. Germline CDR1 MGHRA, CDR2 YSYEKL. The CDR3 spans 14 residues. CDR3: CASSQEYSNQPQHF. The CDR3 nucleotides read TGCGCCAGCAGCCAGGAGTATAGCAATCAGCCCCAGCATTTT.

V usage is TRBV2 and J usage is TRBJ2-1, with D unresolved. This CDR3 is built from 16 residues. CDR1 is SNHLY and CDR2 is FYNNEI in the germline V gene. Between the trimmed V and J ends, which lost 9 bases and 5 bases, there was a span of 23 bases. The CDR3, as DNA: TGTGCCAGTGGTGGTATCCAGGCTAGAGGCAACAATGAGCAGTTCTTC. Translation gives CASGGIQARGNNEQFF.

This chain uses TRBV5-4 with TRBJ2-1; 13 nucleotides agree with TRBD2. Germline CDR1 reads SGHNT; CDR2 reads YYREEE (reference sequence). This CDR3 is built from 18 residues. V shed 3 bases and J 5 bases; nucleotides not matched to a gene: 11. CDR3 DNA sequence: TGTGCCAGCAGCTCGAGACGACTAGCGGGAGGACTGAACAATGAGCAGTTCTTC. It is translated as CASSSRRLAGGLNNEQFF. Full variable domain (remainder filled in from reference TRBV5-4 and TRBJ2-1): ETGVTQSPTHLIKTRGQQVTLRCSSQSGHNTVSWYQQALGQGPQFIFQYYREEENGRGNFPPRFSGLQFPNYSSELNVNALELDDSALYLCASSSRRLAGGLNNEQFFGPGTRLTVL.

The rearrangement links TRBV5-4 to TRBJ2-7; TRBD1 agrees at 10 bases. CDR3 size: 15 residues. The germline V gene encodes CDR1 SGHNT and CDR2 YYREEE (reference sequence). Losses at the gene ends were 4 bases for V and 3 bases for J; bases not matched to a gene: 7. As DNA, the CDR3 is TGTGCCAGCAGCCCTGGACAGGGGGAAAACTACGAGCAGTACTTC. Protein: CASSPGQGENYEQYF. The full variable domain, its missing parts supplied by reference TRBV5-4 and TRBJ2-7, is ETGVTQSPTHLIKTRGQQVTLRCSSQSGHNTVSWYQQALGQGPQFIFQYYREEENGRGNFPPRFSGLQFPNYSSELNVNALELDDSALYLCASSPGQGENYEQYFGPGTRLTVT.

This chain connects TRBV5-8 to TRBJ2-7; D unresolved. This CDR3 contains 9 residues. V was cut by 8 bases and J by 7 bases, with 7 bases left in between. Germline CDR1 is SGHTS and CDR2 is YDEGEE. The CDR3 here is CASEEEQYF. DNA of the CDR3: TGTGCCAGTGAAGAAGAGCAGTACTTC.

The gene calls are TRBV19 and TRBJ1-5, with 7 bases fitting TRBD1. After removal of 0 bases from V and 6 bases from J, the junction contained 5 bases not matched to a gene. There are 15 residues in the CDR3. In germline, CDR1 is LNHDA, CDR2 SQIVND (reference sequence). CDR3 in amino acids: CASSIDPGGGQPQHF. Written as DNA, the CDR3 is TGTGCCAGTAGTATAGATCCAGGGGGTGGTCAGCCCCAGCATTTT. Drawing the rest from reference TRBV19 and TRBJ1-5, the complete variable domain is DGGITQSPKYLFRKEGQNVTLSCEQNLNHDAMYWYRQDPGQGLRLIYYSQIVNDFQKGDIAEGYSVSREKKESFPLTVTSAQKNPTAFYLCASSIDPGGGQPQHFGDGTRLSIL.

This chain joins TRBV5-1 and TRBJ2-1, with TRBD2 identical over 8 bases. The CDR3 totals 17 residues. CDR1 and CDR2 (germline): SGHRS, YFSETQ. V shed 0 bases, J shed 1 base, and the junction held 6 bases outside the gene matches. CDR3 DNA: TGCGCCAGCAGCTTGGGGGGGACTAGTGCGTCCTACAATGAGCAGTTCTTC. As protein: CASSLGGTSASYNEQFF.

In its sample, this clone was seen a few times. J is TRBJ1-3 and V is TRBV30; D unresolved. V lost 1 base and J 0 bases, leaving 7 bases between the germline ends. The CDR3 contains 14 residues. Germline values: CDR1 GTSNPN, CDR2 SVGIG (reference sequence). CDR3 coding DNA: TGTGCCTGGAGTGGACTTTACTCTGGAAACACCATATATTTT. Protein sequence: CAWSGLYSGNTIYF.

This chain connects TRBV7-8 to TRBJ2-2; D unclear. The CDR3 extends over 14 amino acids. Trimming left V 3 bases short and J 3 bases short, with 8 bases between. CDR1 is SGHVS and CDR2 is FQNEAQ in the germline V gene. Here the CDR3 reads CASSLDSYTGELFF. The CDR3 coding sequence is TGTGCCAGCAGCTTGGATTCCTACACCGGGGAGCTGTTTTTT.

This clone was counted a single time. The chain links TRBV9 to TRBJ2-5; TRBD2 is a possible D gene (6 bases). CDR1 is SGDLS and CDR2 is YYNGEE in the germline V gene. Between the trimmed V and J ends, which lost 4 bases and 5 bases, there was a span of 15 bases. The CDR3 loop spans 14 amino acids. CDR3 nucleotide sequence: TGTGCCAGCAGCTCGTCGGGAGTTGTTGAGACCCAGTACTTC. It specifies CASSSSGVVETQYF.

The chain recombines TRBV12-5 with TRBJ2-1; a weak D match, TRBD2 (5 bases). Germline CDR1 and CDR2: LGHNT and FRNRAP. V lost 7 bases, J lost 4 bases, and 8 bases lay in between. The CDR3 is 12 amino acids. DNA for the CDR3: TGTGCTAGTGCCCCGGGGTACAATGAGCAGTTCTTC. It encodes CASAPGYNEQFF.

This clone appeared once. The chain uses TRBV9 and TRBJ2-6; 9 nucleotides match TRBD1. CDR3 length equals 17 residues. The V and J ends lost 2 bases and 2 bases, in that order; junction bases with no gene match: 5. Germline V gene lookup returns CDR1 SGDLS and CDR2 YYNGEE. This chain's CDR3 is CASSVTGGATGANVLTF. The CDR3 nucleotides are TGTGCCAGCAGCGTCACAGGGGGCGCAACTGGGGCCAACGTCCTGACTTTC.